The 18 T cell receptor beta chains given below trace back to one sample, sequenced in a study of blood T cell repertoires in COVID-19. Clones were read by immunoSEQ multiplex PCR, and TCRdb kept only the in-frame ones, dropping some. The data contain over 150,000 clones, 65% to 90% of them seen just once; the ten biggest clones take up approximately 13%. The sequencing sample was made of peripheral blood. The origin of the receptors is a human donor in a cohort sampled during active COVID-19.

The chain is built from TRBV28 and TRBJ1-4, with TRBD1 identical over 8 bases. Trimming cost V 0 bases and J 8 bases; bases outside gene matches: 11. The V gene's germline CDR1 is MDHEN and CDR2 SYDVKM. CDR3 length: 17 amino acids. The DNA for the CDR3 is TGTGCCAGCAGTTTATGGGGAGGGGGGACAGGCGGGGAAAAACTGTTTTTT. It specifies CASSLWGGGTGGEKLFF.

The chain couples TRBV10-1 to TRBJ1-1; D is perhaps TRBD1 (6 bases). Germline CDR1 is WNHNN and CDR2 is SYGVQD (reference sequence). There are 14 residues in the CDR3. V lost 3 bases and J lost 1, with 9 bases in between. The CDR3 loop is CASSENRANTEAFF. CDR3 sequence (DNA): TGCGCCAGCAGTGAAAACAGGGCGAACACTGAAGCTTTCTTT.

The chain is built from TRBV20-1 and TRBJ2-7; TRBD1 matches 9 bases. Germline trimming cut 3 bases from V and 3 bases from J; bases unmatched to any gene: 12. This CDR3 has 16 amino acids. From germline, CDR1 is DFQATT and CDR2 SNEGSKA (reference sequence). In DNA, the CDR3 is TGCAGTGCTAGTGGGGACAGGGAGGATTTGGGCTACGAGCAGTACTTC. This sequence encodes CSASGDREDLGYEQYF.

This clone was observed a few times. Different DNA sequences within this sample yield the same CDR3. The chain is built from TRBV6-5 and TRBJ1-1; D may be TRBD1 (5 bases). V was cut by 2 bases and J by 4 bases, with 8 bases left in between. Germline values: CDR1 MNHEY, CDR2 SVGAGI. The CDR3 loop spans 13 amino acids. This chain's CDR3 is CASSYQGSTEAFF. CDR3 sequence (DNA): TGTGCCAGCAGTTACCAGGGATCCACTGAAGCTTTCTTT.

The chain carries TRBV28 and TRBJ1-4; weak D call: TRBD1 (5 bases). V was trimmed by 5 bases and J by 6 bases, leaving 19 bases between them. Germline V lookup: CDR1 MDHEN, CDR2 SYDVKM. The CDR3 runs to 16 residues. This CDR3 is CASSAPGEGLYEKLFF. CDR3 in DNA: TGTGCCAGCAGTGCCCCCGGGGAGGGGCTTTATGAAAAACTGTTTTTT.

V usage is TRBV19 and J usage is TRBJ2-7; TRBD1 agrees at 7 bases. Per germline, CDR1 LNHDA and CDR2 SQIVND (reference sequence). Losses at the gene ends were 5 bases for V and 3 bases for J; bases not matched to a gene: 10. CDR3 length: 15 amino acids. The CDR3 nucleotides are TGTGCCAGTAGTTCCACAGGGACAGCCAACTACGAGCAGTACTTC. It codes for CASSSTGTANYEQYF. Complete variable domain (other parts from reference TRBV19 and TRBJ2-7): DGGITQSPKYLFRKEGQNVTLSCEQNLNHDAMYWYRQDPGQGLRLIYYSQIVNDFQKGDIAEGYSVSREKKESFPLTVTSAQKNPTAFYLCASSSTGTANYEQYFGPGTRLTVT.

J is TRBJ1-2 and V is TRBV5-4; D is ambiguous. The CDR3 sequence is 14 residues long. Germline CDR1 is SGHNT and CDR2 is YYREEE (reference sequence). The V and J ends lost 0 bases and 2 bases respectively, with 8 bases between them. The CDR3 region is CASSLVGSNYGYTF. The CDR3 DNA reads as TGTGCCAGCAGCTTGGTCGGGAGCAACTATGGCTACACCTTC.

CDR3 residues: CASSQDRAGLAGETQYF. The CDR3 nucleotides read TGTGCCAGCAGCCAAGATCGGGCGGGACTAGCGGGAGAGACCCAGTACTTC. The chain carries TRBV3-1 (or the pseudogene TRBV3-2) and TRBJ2-5; TRBD2 matches 12 bases. This CDR3 is 17 amino acids long. V trimming: 0 bases; J trimming: 4 bases; junction bases outside the gene matches: 6. CDR1 LGHDT and CDR2 YNNKEL come from the germline V gene (reference sequence).

There are many counts of this clone. The chain recombines TRBV5-8 with TRBJ1-5; D ambiguous. Looked up from germline, CDR1 is SGHTS and CDR2 is YDEGEE. The CDR3 length is 13 residues. The V gene lost 1 base and the J gene lost 3 bases, with 5 bases spanning the gap. DNA of the CDR3: TGTGCCAGCAGCTTGCAGTACAATCAGCCCCAGCATTTT. Its translation is CASSLQYNQPQHF. Complete variable domain (other parts from reference TRBV5-8 and TRBJ1-5): EAGVTQSPTHLIKTRGQQATLRCSPISGHTSVYWYQQALGLGLQFLLWYDEGEERNRGNFPPRFSGRQFPNYSSELNVNALELEDSALYLCASSLQYNQPQHFGDGTRLSIL.

The CDR3 bases are TGTGCCAGTAGTATCAGAAGGGGGATGGAATCACCCCTCCACTTT. Translation: CASSIRRGMESPLHF. This chain connects TRBV19 to TRBJ1-6; D possibly corresponds to TRBD1 (6 bases). Germline CDR1 LNHDA, CDR2 SQIVND (reference sequence). Trimming removed 3 bases at V and 10 bases at J, with 16 bases between. The CDR3 spans 15 residues.

The CDR3 loop reads CASSPRATNEKLFF. The CDR3 nucleotides read TGTGCCAGCAGCCCCAGGGCAACTAATGAAAAACTGTTTTTT. This chain connects TRBV7-2 to TRBJ1-4; a possible D gene is TRBD1 (5 bases). This CDR3 spans 14 amino acids. Germline CDR1 and CDR2: SGHTA and FQGNSA. Trimming pared 5 bases from V and 0 bases from J, leaving 7 bases between. Using reference TRBV7-2 and TRBJ1-4 for the parts outside the CDR3, the full variable domain is GAGVSQSPSNKVTEKGKDVELRCDPISGHTALYWYRQSLGQGLEFLIYFQGNSAPDKSGLPSDRFSAERTGGSVSTLTIQRTQQEDSAVYLCASSPRATNEKLFFGSGTQLSVL.

CDR3 in amino acids: CASSATGATYNEQFF. CDR3 in DNA: TGTGCCAGTAGTGCCACGGGAGCTACCTACAATGAGCAGTTCTTC. The chain joins TRBV19 to TRBJ2-1; D perhaps matches TRBD2 (6 bases). This CDR3 has 15 amino acids. Trimming took off 5 bases at V and 2 bases at J, with 13 bases between the two ends. Germline V CDR1 and CDR2: LNHDA, SQIVND (reference sequence).

The chain links TRBV27 to TRBJ2-7; TRBD1 aligns across 9 bases. Unmatched junction bases numbered 3, after V lost 4 bases and J lost 2 bases. The CDR3 loop spans 14 amino acids. CDR1 and CDR2 from the germline V gene are MNHEY and SMNVEV (reference sequence). The DNA of the CDR3 is TGTGCCAGCAGTTCGGACAGGGGACCCTACGAGCAGTACTTC. Its translation is CASSSDRGPYEQYF.

The chain has TRBV18 and TRBJ2-7; D is unresolved. V lost 3 bases to trimming and J lost 2 bases, with 8 bases between them. The V gene's germline CDR1 is KGHSH and CDR2 LQKENI. The CDR3 is 13 amino acids. The CDR3 loop is CASSPSQPYEQYF. Here the CDR3 DNA reads TGTGCCAGCTCACCCTCACAACCCTACGAGCAGTACTTC.

The chain couples TRBV19 to TRBJ2-7; D may be TRBD1 (6 bases). The CDR3 totals 14 residues. V gave up 6 bases and J gave up 2 bases, with 14 bases separating them. CDR1 is LNHDA and CDR2 is SQIVND in the germline V gene (reference sequence). CDR3 protein: CASRTSQGTYEQYF. DNA of the CDR3: TGTGCCAGTAGAACCTCCCAGGGGACCTACGAGCAGTACTTC.

The chain uses TRBV5-1 and TRBJ2-2; perhaps TRBD1 as D (5 bases). The length of the CDR3 is 13 residues. V was trimmed by 4 bases and J by 5 bases, leaving 9 bases between them. The V gene's germline CDR1 is SGHRS and CDR2 YFSETQ. The CDR3 region has the DNA TGCGCCAGCAGCGTAGGGGTAACCGGGGAGCTGTTTTTT. Translating it yields CASSVGVTGELFF.

This clone was found a few times. One end of the junction is discordant with germline, which a read error may explain. This rearrangement joins TRBV6-1 to TRBJ1-2; TRBD1 is a possible D gene (5 bases). Germline loops: CDR1 MNHNS, CDR2 SASEGT. The CDR3 length is 15 residues. The CDR3 DNA reads TGTGCCAGCAGTGAAGAAACAGGACCTAAATATGGCTACACCTTC. It codes for CASSEETGPKYGYTF.

J is TRBJ2-1 and V is TRBV28, with TRBD1 matching 12 bases. Germline loops: CDR1 MDHEN, CDR2 SYDVKM. The CDR3 is made up of 15 amino acids. V shed 5 bases and J 9 bases; nucleotides not matched to a gene: 8. The CDR3 nucleotides read TGTGCCAGCAGTCGTACGGGACAGGGGGCCGGTGAGCAGTTCTTC. Its protein is CASSRTGQGAGEQFF.